What follows is one T cell receptor (beta chain) and its context. Its target is not known. The sample comes from a study of type 1 regulatory T cells. Overall study: T-allo10 is an in vitro-generated, Tr1-enriched CD4 T cell product specific for alloantigen.

TCRdb passed the reads through MiXCR, listing each CDR3 protein once. The table lists roughly 46,000 distinct CDR3 sequences, roughly an eighth of them singletons. V was pared by 5 bases and J by 1 base, with 9 bases between. Germline assignment: CDR1 SQVTM and CDR2 ANQGSEA. CDR3 size: 12 residues. General observations from the study: Compared with non-Tr1 cells, Tr1 cells showed a narrower TCR repertoire.

Sequencing was performed on cultured non-Tr1 T cells, either the whole culture or a sorted T cell fraction (not recorded which). This clonotype was obtained from a human donor in good health. The chain has TRBV29-1 and TRBJ2-7; D perhaps matches TRBD2 (6 bases). CDR3 in amino acids: CSVIRGSYEQYF. The CDR3 DNA sequence: TGCAGCGTTATCCGGGGGTCCTACGAGCAGTACTTC.